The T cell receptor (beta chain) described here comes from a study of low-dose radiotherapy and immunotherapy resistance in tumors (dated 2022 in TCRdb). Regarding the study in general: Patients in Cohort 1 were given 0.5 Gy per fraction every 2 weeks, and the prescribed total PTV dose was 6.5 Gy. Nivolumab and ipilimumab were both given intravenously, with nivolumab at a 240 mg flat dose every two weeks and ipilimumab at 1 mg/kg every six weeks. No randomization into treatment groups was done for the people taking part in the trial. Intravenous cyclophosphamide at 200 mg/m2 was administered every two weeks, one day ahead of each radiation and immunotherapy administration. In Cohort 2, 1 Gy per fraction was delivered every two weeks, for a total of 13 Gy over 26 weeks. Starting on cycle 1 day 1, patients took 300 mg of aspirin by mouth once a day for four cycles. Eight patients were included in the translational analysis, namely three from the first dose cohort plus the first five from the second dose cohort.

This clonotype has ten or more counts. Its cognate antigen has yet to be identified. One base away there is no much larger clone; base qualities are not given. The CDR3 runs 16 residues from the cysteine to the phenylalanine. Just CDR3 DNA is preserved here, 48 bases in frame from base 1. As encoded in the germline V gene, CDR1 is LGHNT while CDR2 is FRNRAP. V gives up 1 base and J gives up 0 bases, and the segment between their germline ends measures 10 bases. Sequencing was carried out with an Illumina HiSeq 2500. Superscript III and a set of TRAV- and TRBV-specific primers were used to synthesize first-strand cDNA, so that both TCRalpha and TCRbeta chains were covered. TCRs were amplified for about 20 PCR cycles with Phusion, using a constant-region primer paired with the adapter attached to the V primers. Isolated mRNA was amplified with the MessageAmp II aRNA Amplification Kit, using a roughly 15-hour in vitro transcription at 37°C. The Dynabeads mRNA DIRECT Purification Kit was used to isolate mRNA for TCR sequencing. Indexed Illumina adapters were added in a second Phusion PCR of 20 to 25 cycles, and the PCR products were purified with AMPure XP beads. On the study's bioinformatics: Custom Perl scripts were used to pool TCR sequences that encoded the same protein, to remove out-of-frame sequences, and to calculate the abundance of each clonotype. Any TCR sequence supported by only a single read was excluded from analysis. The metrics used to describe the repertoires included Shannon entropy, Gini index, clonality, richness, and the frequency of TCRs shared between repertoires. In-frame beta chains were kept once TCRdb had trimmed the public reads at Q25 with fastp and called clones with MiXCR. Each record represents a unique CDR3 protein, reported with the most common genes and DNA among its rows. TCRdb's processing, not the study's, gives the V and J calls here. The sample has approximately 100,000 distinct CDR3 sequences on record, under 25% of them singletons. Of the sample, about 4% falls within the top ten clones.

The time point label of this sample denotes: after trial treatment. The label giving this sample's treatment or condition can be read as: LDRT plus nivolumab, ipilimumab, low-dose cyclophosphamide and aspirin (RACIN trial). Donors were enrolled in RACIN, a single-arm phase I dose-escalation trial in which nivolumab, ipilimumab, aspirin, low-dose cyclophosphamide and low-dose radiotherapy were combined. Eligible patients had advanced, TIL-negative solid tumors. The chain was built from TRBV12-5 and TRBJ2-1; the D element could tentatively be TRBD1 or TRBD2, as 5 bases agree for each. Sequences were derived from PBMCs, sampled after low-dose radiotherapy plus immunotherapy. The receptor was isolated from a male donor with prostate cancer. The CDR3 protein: CASGLGGDPSYNEQFF. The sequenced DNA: TGTGCTAGTGGTTTGGGAGGGGACCCCTCCTACAATGAGCAGTTCTTC.